Listed below are T cell receptor beta chains from one sample, sequenced in a study of blood T cell repertoires in COVID-19. TCRdb keeps only in-frame clones here, not all; method: immunoSEQ multiplex PCR. The table shows about 400,000 clones, with 89% occurring only once. Source material: peripheral blood. Receptors originate from a man aged 35 to 55 with acute or convalescent COVID-19. Both conserved end residues are part of each CDR3. D genes are given only for firm matches. Clone size is shown for a subset of rows, as once, few, many or a class of expanded clone.

TRBV30,-,14,-,TRBJ2-3,CAWSGTVSTDTQYF,TGTGCCTGGAGTGGGACAGTAAGCACAGATACGCAGTATTTT
TRBV18,TRBD1,15,-,TRBJ1-2,CASSPGTGLNYGYTF,TGTGCCAGCTCACCCGGGACAGGGCTCAACTATGGCTACACCTTC
TRBV5-1,-,14,once,TRBJ2-4,CASSPASTQNIQYF,TGCGCCAGCAGTCCCGCTAGTACGCAAAACATTCAGTACTTC
TRBV6-5,-,13,-,TRBJ2-1,CASRSGSYNEQFF,TGTGCCTCGCGGAGCGGTTCCTACAATGAGCAGTTCTTC
TRBV6-2/TRBV6-3,TRBD1,15,-,TRBJ2-7,CASSYGGQGGYEQYF,TGTGCCAGCAGTTACGGAGGACAGGGGGGCTACGAGCAGTACTTC
TRBV27,-,13,-,TRBJ1-6,CASSYRENSPLHF,TGTGCCAGCAGTTATAGGGAGAATTCACCCCTCCACTTT
TRBV27,TRBD1,14,-,TRBJ1-1,CASRVTGGPTEAFF,TGTGCCAGCAGAGTTACAGGGGGGCCGACTGAAGCTTTCTTT
TRBV3-1/TRBV3-2,-,15,-,TRBJ1-1,CASSTRQNMNTEAFF,TGTGCCAGCAGCACCCGACAGAACATGAACACTGAAGCTTTCTTT
TRBV5-6,TRBD1,16,-,TRBJ2-2,CASSLDRGRIHWELFF,TGTGCCAGCAGCTTGGACAGGGGGCGTATTCACTGGGAGCTGTTTTTT
TRBV10-3,-,15,-,TRBJ2-1,CAISERGISYNEQFF,TGTGCCATCAGTGAGCGGGGGATATCCTACAATGAGCAGTTCTTC
TRBV28,-,10,few,TRBJ1-2,CASSRYGYTF,TGTGCCAGCAGCCGCTATGGCTACACCTTC
TRBV7-2,TRBD1,15,-,TRBJ1-2,CASSPDRGGNYGYTF,TGTGCCAGCAGCCCAGACAGGGGTGGTAACTATGGCTACACCTTC
TRBV11-3,-,14,-,TRBJ2-5,CASSPGVNQETQYF,TGTGCCAGCAGCCCGGGGGTAAACCAAGAGACCCAGTACTTC
TRBV19,-,14,-,TRBJ1-5,CASSNPTINQPQHF,TGTGCCAGTAGTAACCCGACAATCAATCAGCCCCAGCATTTT
TRBV6-1,TRBD1,18,-,TRBJ1-1,CASSDLGTGGLMNTEAFF,TGTGCCAGCAGTGACCTCGGGACAGGGGGCCTAATGAACACTGAAGCTTTCTTT
TRBV9,TRBD2,16,-,TRBJ2-7,CASSALEGLAENEQYF,TGTGCCAGCAGCGCACTGGAGGGACTAGCGGAAAACGAGCAGTACTTC
TRBV9,-,14,-,TRBJ2-2,CASSVGANTGELFF,TGTGCCAGCAGCGTAGGAGCGAACACCGGGGAGCTGTTTTTT
TRBV27,-,15,-,TRBJ1-6,CASRVAGIGNSPLHF,TGTGCCAGCAGGGTCGCGGGCATTGGCAATTCACCCCTCCACTTT
TRBV21-1,-,15,-,TRBJ1-1,CASSTATGGNTEAFF,TGTGCCAGCAGCACTGCAACAGGGGGTAACACTGAAGCTTTCTTT
TRBV4-1,-,12,-,TRBJ2-1,CASSIQGNEQFF,TGCGCCAGCAGCATACAGGGTAATGAGCAGTTCTTC
TRBV7-2,-,15,once,TRBJ2-3,CASSLGGVTTDTQYF,TGTGCCAGCAGCTTAGGGGGGGTTACCACAGATACGCAGTATTTT
TRBV6-5,-,15,-,TRBJ1-1,CASKRLSALNTEAFF,TGTGCCAGCAAGAGGCTGTCAGCTCTGAACACTGAAGCTTTCTTT
TRBV30,-,13,few,TRBJ1-1,CAWSVTENTEAFF,TGTGCCTGGAGTGTGACAGAGAACACTGAAGCTTTCTTT
TRBV29-1,TRBD2,15,-,TRBJ2-1,CSVDGGLAGYNEQFF,TGCAGCGTTGATGGTGGTCTAGCGGGATACAATGAGCAGTTCTTC
TRBV28,-,12,-,TRBJ2-7,CASSLYFLEQYF,TGTGCCAGCAGTTTATATTTCCTCGAGCAGTACTTC
TRBV5-6,TRBD1,16,-,TRBJ2-3,CASSPKGTGGTDTQYF,TGTGCCAGCAGCCCCAAAGGGACAGGGGGAACAGATACGCAGTATTTT
TRBV12-2,-,15,-,TRBJ1-5,CASRLGGCRRQPQHF,TGTGCAAGTCGCTTAGGTGGTTGCCGGCGGCAGCCCCAGCATTTT
TRBV7-8,TRBD2,14,-,TRBJ2-3,CASRELAGGLEQYF,TGTGCCAGCAGGGAACTAGCGGGGGGGCTCGAGCAGTATTTT